Presented here are 28 T cell receptor beta chains from one specimen sequenced in a study of shared clonotypes between healthy human individuals. Assay: immunoSEQ multiplex PCR; the TCRdb copy retains only in-frame clones and omits some. In the table there are around 1 million clones, roughly 72% of which are singletons. The specimen was memory CD4+ T cells sorted from blood. Stated subset: CD45RA-negative fraction. The receptors originated from a man between 18 and 29 years old in good health.

As concerns this clone: An end of the junction does not agree with germline; a read error may underlie this. The V and J genes are TRBV6-4 and TRBJ2-7, with D possibly TRBD2 on 6 matching bases. Germline V gene sequence: CDR1 MRHNA, CDR2 SNTAGT. The CDR3 contains 14 residues. The CDR3 here is CAISESEGSYEQYF. Written as DNA, the CDR3 is TGTGCCATCAGTGAGTCGGAGGGGTCCTACGAGCAGTACTTC.

The V and J genes are TRBV7-9 and TRBJ1-6; 9 nucleotides agree with TRBD1. After removal of 8 bases from V and 3 bases from J, the junction contained 11 bases not matched to a gene. The CDR3 loop spans 17 amino acids. Germline lookup yields CDR1 SEHNR and CDR2 FQNEAQ (reference sequence). The CDR3 protein is CASAGTGQGVYNSPLHF. The CDR3 DNA sequence: TGTGCCAGCGCAGGGACAGGGCAGGGAGTCTATAATTCACCCCTCCACTTT.

V usage is TRBV6-6 and J usage is TRBJ2-3; 8 nucleotides line up with TRBD1. Trimming at V came to 6 bases and at J to 4 bases, leaving 9 bases not matched to a gene. There are 15 residues in the CDR3. Germline V gene data show CDR1 as MNHNY and CDR2 as SVGAGI (reference sequence). In DNA form, the CDR3 reads TGTGCCAGCAGAGGACAGGGCCTATTGGCAGATACGCAGTATTTT. This codes for CASRGQGLLADTQYF.

CDR3 DNA sequence: TGTGCCAGCAAACGGACTAGCGGGAGCACAGATACGCAGTATTTT. It translates to CASKRTSGSTDTQYF. The J gene is TRBJ2-3, the V gene TRBV5-4, with 11 bases identical to TRBD2. The junction had 3 bases not matched to a gene; V was cut back by 6 bases and J by 0 bases. The CDR3 runs to 15 residues. CDR1 and CDR2 from the germline V gene are SGHNT and YYREEE (reference sequence).

The chain recombines TRBV30 with TRBJ2-5; 9 nucleotides match TRBD2. V lost 3 bases to trimming and J lost 4 bases; unmatched junction nucleotides: 9. CDR1 is GTSNPN and CDR2 is SVGIG in the germline V gene (reference sequence). The CDR3 is 15 amino acids. The CDR3 bases are TGTGCCTGGAGGAGGCTAGCGGGATTGTCAGAGACCCAGTACTTC. Its translation: CAWRRLAGLSETQYF. Looking up the rest from reference TRBV30 and TRBJ2-5 gives the full variable domain: SQTIHQWPATLVQPVGSPLSLECTVEGTSNPNLYWYRQAAGRGLQLLFYSVGIGQISSEVPQNLSASRPQDRQFILSSKKLLLSDSGFYLCAWRRLAGLSETQYFGPGTRLLVL.

This clone was counted only a few times. The CDR3 sequence is CASSEGHTYEQYF. The CDR3 DNA sequence: TGTGCCAGTAGCGAGGGACACACGTACGAGCAGTACTTC. J is TRBJ2-7 and V is TRBV19, with D perhaps TRBD1 (6 bases). The CDR3 has 13 amino acids. In germline, CDR1 is LNHDA, CDR2 SQIVND (reference sequence). Trimming cost V 6 bases and J 4 bases, with 13 bases left between them. Supplemented by reference TRBV19 and TRBJ2-7, the full variable domain reads DGGITQSPKYLFRKEGQNVTLSCEQNLNHDAMYWYRQDPGQGLRLIYYSQIVNDFQKGDIAEGYSVSREKKESFPLTVTSAQKNPTAFYLCASSEGHTYEQYFGPGTRLTVT.

The rearrangement links TRBV4-3 to TRBJ2-1; D might be TRBD1 or TRBD2, each matching 6 bases. Germline-derived CDR1 and CDR2 are LGHNA and YSLEER. Trimming stripped 0 bases from V and 9 bases from J, with 15 bases between. The CDR3 is 15 amino acids. The CDR3 reads CASSQERGVGSEQFF. The CDR3 DNA reads TGCGCCAGCAGCCAAGAAAGGGGGGTGGGGAGTGAGCAGTTCTTC.

This clone showed up just a few times. The chain combines TRBV5-5 with TRBJ1-2, with D possibly being TRBD1 (5 bases). The CDR3 consists of 15 residues. Germline lookup yields CDR1 SGHKS and CDR2 YYEKEE (reference sequence). Trimming stripped 3 bases from V and 2 bases from J, with 14 bases between. The CDR3 bases are TGTGCCAGCAGCTCTTCTTCGGGGCTCAACTATGGCTACACCTTC. It specifies CASSSSSGLNYGYTF. Drawing the rest from reference TRBV5-5 and TRBJ1-2, the complete variable domain is DAGVTQSPTHLIKTRGQQVTLRCSPISGHKSVSWYQQVLGQGPQFIFQYYEKEERGRGNFPDRFSARQFPNYSSELNVNALLLGDSALYLCASSSSSGLNYGYTFGSGTRLTVV.

In its sample, this clone was seen a few times. The CDR3 is CASSEFGREGTQYF. CDR3 in DNA: TGCGCCAGCAGTGAATTCGGCAGGGAAGGGACCCAGTACTTC. The rearrangement links TRBV10-1 to TRBJ2-5, with D possibly matching TRBD1 (5 bases). This CDR3 comprises 14 residues. The V end was cut by 3 bases, the J end by 7 bases, with 15 bases between. From germline, CDR1 is WNHNN and CDR2 SYGVQD (reference sequence).

This clone was seen a handful of times. The chain couples TRBV2 to TRBJ1-6; the match to TRBD1 covers 7 bases. V gave up 9 bases and J gave up 6 bases; unmatched junction bases: 5. Germline assignment: CDR1 SNHLY and CDR2 FYNNEI. The CDR3 covers 13 residues. CDR3 coding DNA: TGTGCCAGAGGACAGGCCTCTAATTCACCCCTCCACTTT. Translating it yields CARGQASNSPLHF.

This chain links TRBV6-5 with TRBJ1-1; D perhaps matches TRBD1 (5 bases). The CDR3 sequence is 14 residues long. V shed 5 bases and J shed 1 base, with 11 bases lying between them. Germline V gene lookup returns CDR1 MNHEY and CDR2 SVGAGI. CDR3 DNA: TGTGCCAGCAGTCGGGGGGGGGAGAACACTGAAGCTTTCTTT. This translates into CASSRGGENTEAFF.

CDR3 DNA: TGTGCCAGCTCACTCGAGAGGACTATCTACGAGCAGTACTTC. Translated: CASSLERTIYEQYF. The chain is built from TRBV18 and TRBJ2-7; possibly TRBD2 for D (6 bases). The germline gives CDR1 KGHSH, CDR2 LQKENI. The V and J ends lost 4 bases and 3 bases respectively, with 13 bases between them. The CDR3 spans 14 residues.

In regard to this clone: A read error may explain this, as a much larger clone is one base away. The rearrangement joins TRBV5-8 to TRBJ1-2; 9 nucleotides agree with TRBD1. Germline V gene data show CDR1 as SGHTS and CDR2 as YDEGEE. J gave up 4 bases and V 4 bases, and 5 bases lay outside the gene matches. There are 14 residues in the CDR3. The CDR3 is CASSPGQGTYGYTF. The CDR3 DNA sequence: TGTGCCAGCAGCCCCGGACAGGGGACCTATGGCTACACCTTC.

The CDR3 loop reads CSVGGRQGSAEAFF. In DNA form, the CDR3 reads TGCAGCGTTGGGGGTAGACAGGGAAGTGCTGAAGCTTTCTTT. The genes are TRBV29-1 and TRBJ1-1, with TRBD1 identical over 7 bases. The germline CDR1 and CDR2 sequences are SQVTM and ANQGSEA. This CDR3 contains 14 residues. Trimming cost V 4 bases and J 6 bases; bases outside gene matches: 11.

The gene calls are TRBV9 and TRBJ2-5; unclear D gene. Germline values: CDR1 SGDLS, CDR2 YYNGEE. This CDR3 comprises 14 residues. Trimming pared 0 bases from V and 4 bases from J, leaving 10 bases between. Here the CDR3 reads CASSVATWGETQYF. The DNA for the CDR3 is TGTGCCAGCAGCGTAGCTACTTGGGGAGAGACCCAGTACTTC.

The chain recombines TRBV4-3 with TRBJ2-5; 7 bases are shared with TRBD1. Trimming took 3 bases from V and 5 from J; bases not matched to a gene: 9. The germline V gene has CDR1 LGHNA and CDR2 YSLEER. CDR3 size: 15 residues. Here the CDR3 reads CASSQEQGFFETQYF. CDR3 coding DNA: TGCGCCAGCAGCCAGGAACAGGGGTTTTTTGAGACCCAGTACTTC.

The rearrangement uses TRBV14 and TRBJ2-1; 8 bases are a match to TRBD2. After removal of 3 bases from V and 10 bases from J, the junction contained 23 bases not matched to a gene. This CDR3 is built from 19 residues. Germline CDR1 reads SGHDN; CDR2 reads FVKESK. The CDR3 DNA reads TGTGCCAGCAGCCACACACTAGCGGAGGGGGACCGCCTACAAAAAGAGCAGTTCTTC. Amino acids: CASSHTLAEGDRLQKEQFF.

V gene TRBV30 combines with J gene TRBJ1-4; D remains unclear. Germline V gives CDR1 GTSNPN, CDR2 SVGIG (reference sequence). V lost 0 bases and J lost 2, with 19 bases in between. CDR3 length: 18 residues. The CDR3: CAWSVSPRDFPTNEKLFF. CDR3 coding DNA: TGTGCCTGGAGTGTATCGCCACGGGATTTCCCGACTAATGAAAAACTGTTTTTT.

The chain carries TRBV2 and TRBJ2-7; perhaps TRBD2 as D (6 bases). Germline lookup yields CDR1 SNHLY and CDR2 FYNNEI. Trimming removed 7 bases at V and 2 bases at J, with 12 bases between. This CDR3 is built from 13 residues. CDR3 DNA: TGTGCCAGCACCTACGGAGGGGCCTACGAGCAGTACTTC. It specifies CASTYGGAYEQYF.

V gene TRBV2 combines with J gene TRBJ2-2; D ambiguous. This CDR3 has 12 residues. CDR1 is SNHLY and CDR2 is FYNNEI in the germline V gene. V was pared by 3 bases and J by 7 bases, with 6 bases between. CDR3 DNA sequence: TGTGCCAGCAGTGAGGGGTTCGGGGAGCTGTTTTTT. It is translated as CASSEGFGELFF. Complete variable domain (other parts from reference TRBV2 and TRBJ2-2): EPEVTQTPSHQVTQMGQEVILRCVPISNHLYFYWYRQILGQKVEFLVSFYNNEISEKSEIFDDQFSVERPDGSNFTLKIRSTKLEDSAMYFCASSEGFGELFFGEGSRLTVL.

The chain links TRBV19 to TRBJ2-1; 7 nucleotides align to TRBD2. The J segment lost 4 bases and the V segment lost 6 bases, leaving 21 bases of the junction unmatched. The CDR3 spans 19 residues. CDR1 is LNHDA and CDR2 is SQIVND in the germline V gene (reference sequence). CDR3 in DNA: TGTGCCAGTAGCCCTGAGCTCATCAGGGAGGGCTTCGGTTACAATGAGCAGTTCTTC. Translated: CASSPELIREGFGYNEQFF.

This clone appeared a few times. The chain combines TRBV4-2 with TRBJ1-1; the match to TRBD1 covers 10 bases. Trimming cost V 7 bases and J 1 base; bases outside gene matches: 12. This CDR3 has 17 residues. In germline, CDR1 is LGHNA, CDR2 YNFKEQ. The CDR3 reads CASKMITGQGKNTEAFF. The CDR3 DNA reads TGTGCCAGCAAGATGATTACGGGACAGGGGAAGAACACTGAAGCTTTCTTT.

The V gene is TRBV19, the J gene TRBJ2-7; TRBD1 might be the D (6 bases). Trimming left V 10 bases short and J 1 base short, with 17 bases between. This CDR3 comprises 14 residues. CDR1 and CDR2 from the germline V gene are LNHDA and SQIVND (reference sequence). The CDR3 sequence is CATAPQGNSYEQYF. The CDR3 bases are TGTGCCACCGCCCCGCAGGGGAATTCCTACGAGCAGTACTTC.

This chain connects TRBV5-1 to TRBJ2-1, with 11 bases lining up with TRBD2. The CDR3 totals 18 residues. V lost 0 bases to trimming and J lost 0 bases; unmatched junction nucleotides: 5. Per the germline V gene, CDR1 is SGHRS and CDR2 is YFSETQ. The CDR3 protein is CASSLVLAGESSYNEQFF. CDR3 DNA sequence: TGCGCCAGCAGCTTGGTACTAGCGGGAGAGAGCTCCTACAATGAGCAGTTCTTC.

The rearrangement uses TRBV4-1 and TRBJ1-2, with 8 nucleotides matching TRBD1. J was trimmed by 4 bases and V by 4 bases; bases with no gene match: 5. The CDR3 has 14 amino acids. CDR1 MGHRA and CDR2 YSYEKL come from the germline V gene. As DNA, the CDR3 is TGCGCCAGCAGCCCGGAGGACAGGGTCTATGGCTACACCTTC. This gives the protein CASSPEDRVYGYTF.

The chain is built from TRBV28 and TRBJ2-1; a possible D gene is TRBD1 (6 bases). The CDR3 consists of 13 residues. With 10 bases removed from V and 7 bases from J, the gap between germline ends came to 17 bases. CDR1 is MDHEN and CDR2 is SYDVKM in the germline V gene. The CDR3 nucleotides are TGTGCCACAACAGGGACCCAAGGAAATGAGCAGTTCTTC. Its protein is CATTGTQGNEQFF.

The rearrangement uses TRBV19 and TRBJ1-2, with 10 bases matching TRBD1. The CDR3 loop spans 16 amino acids. Germline trimming cut 7 bases from V and 4 bases from J; bases unmatched to any gene: 12. Germline V lookup: CDR1 LNHDA, CDR2 SQIVND (reference sequence). This CDR3 is CASKRQGTGESYGYTF. CDR3 in DNA: TGTGCCAGTAAACGACAGGGGACAGGGGAGTCCTATGGCTACACCTTC.

In its sample, this clone was seen a few times. The CDR3 region has the DNA TGCAGCCCCCGGATGAACACTGAAGCTTTCTTT. Translation gives CSPRMNTEAFF. The V and J genes are TRBV20-1 and TRBJ1-1; D unclear. Germline V gives CDR1 DFQATT, CDR2 SNEGSKA (reference sequence). The CDR3 sequence is 11 residues long.